The 3 T cell receptor beta chains below were found in one sample sequenced in a study of spatial heterogeneity in lung cancer. As to time point: sample taken at primary tumor resection. TCRdb fed the 5' RACE reads into MiXCR, producing one record per CDR3 protein. Of approximately 40,000 distinct CDR3 sequences detected, more than 7% appear once; the ten largest clones hold roughly 30%. The sample in question was PBMCs, obtained at surgery. The source is a female donor with early-stage non-small cell lung cancer.

The genes are TRBV20-1 and TRBJ2-2; 11 nucleotides align to TRBD1. Germline CDR1 is DFQATT and CDR2 is SNEGSKA (reference sequence). This CDR3 has 12 residues. CDR3 in amino acids: CRGTGGTGELFF. The CDR3 bases are TGCAGGGGGACAGGGGGAACCGGGGAGCTGTTTTTT.

This clonotype appeared many times. This chain uses TRBV29-1 with TRBJ2-5, with TRBD2 identical over 14 bases. Germline CDR1 reads SQVTM; CDR2 reads ANQGSEA. V gave up 7 bases and J gave up 5 bases; unmatched junction bases: 6. This CDR3 region has 14 residues. CDR3 sequence: CSGGTSGSSETQYF. The CDR3 DNA is TGCAGCGGTGGGACTAGCGGGAGCTCGGAGACCCAGTACTTC.

This clonotype was counted at least ten times. The chain combines TRBV15 with TRBJ2-7; 7 nucleotides agree with TRBD2. CDR3 size: 14 residues. The V segment lost 9 bases and the J segment 5 bases; nucleotides outside the gene matches: 13. Germline V lookup: CDR1 LNHNV, CDR2 YYDKDF (reference sequence). The CDR3 loop reads CATRGARGVDEQYF. DNA of the CDR3: TGTGCCACGAGGGGAGCACGGGGGGTGGACGAGCAGTACTTC.